This entry lists 20 T cell receptor beta chains sequenced from one sample in a study of response to subunit inactivated influenza vaccine. In TCRdb, the RT-PCR reads were re-called with MiXCR into one record per CDR3 protein. The table shows 450,000 to 600,000 distinct CDR3 sequences, with roughly 8.2% occurring only once. The sequenced sample was PBMCs from blood, obtained approximately 25 months after vaccination. Every receptor here comes from a man in his fifties or sixties who received an inactivated influenza vaccine.

This clonotype has more than one count but fewer than ten. The V and J genes are TRBV14 and TRBJ2-1; 15 bases are shared with TRBD2. V gave up 4 bases and J gave up 9 bases; unmatched junction bases: 7. This CDR3 region has 16 residues. Germline assignment: CDR1 SGHDN and CDR2 FVKESK. Written as DNA, the CDR3 is TGTGCCAGCAGCCGGGTGGGACTAGCGGGAGGTAGTGAGCAGTTCTTC. Translated, it gives CASSRVGLAGGSEQFF.

Ten or more counts support this clonotype. J is TRBJ2-2 and V is TRBV7-8; TRBD2 matches 10 bases. With 5 bases clipped from V and 6 bases from J, the junction kept 6 bases outside the gene matches. Germline assignment: CDR1 SGHVS and CDR2 FQNEAQ. The CDR3 sequence is 15 residues long. The CDR3 coding sequence is TGTGCCAGCAGCCTCTCCAGCGGGGGGGCCGGGGAGCTGTTTTTT. This translates into CASSLSSGGAGELFF.

The chain combines TRBV7-2 with TRBJ2-3, with 7 bases lining up with TRBD2. The CDR3 covers 17 residues. CDR1 and CDR2 from the germline V gene are SGHTA and FQGNSA. V lost 5 bases, J lost 2 bases, and 13 bases stayed unmatched. The CDR3 DNA sequence: TGTGCCAGCAGCCTCTTAGCTAGCGGAGGGCTCACAGATACGCAGTATTTT. This encodes CASSLLASGGLTDTQYF.

This chain links TRBV10-2 with TRBJ1-1; possible D gene TRBD1, 5 bases. Per the germline V gene, CDR1 is WSHSY and CDR2 is SAAADI. Trimming shortened V by 10 bases and J by 2 bases, and 14 bases separated the two germline ends. The CDR3 runs to 13 residues. CDR3 bases: TGCGCCACCTCCGGTGGGACTAACACTGAAGCTTTCTTT. Translated, it gives CATSGGTNTEAFF.

The chain recombines TRBV20-1 with TRBJ2-3; possibly TRBD2 for D (6 bases). The V end lost 2 bases, the J end lost 1 base, and 13 bases lay between the germline ends. CDR1 and CDR2 from the germline V gene are DFQATT and SNEGSKA (reference sequence). The CDR3 loop spans 15 amino acids. The CDR3 loop is CSARWRDRGTDTQYF. The DNA for the CDR3 is TGCAGTGCTAGATGGCGGGATAGGGGCACAGATACGCAGTATTTT.

The chain couples TRBV7-8 to TRBJ2-7; 7 positions agree with TRBD1. CDR3 length: 15 residues. V trimming: 1 base; J trimming: 2 bases; junction bases outside the gene matches: 5. The V gene's germline CDR1 is SGHVS and CDR2 FQNEAQ. The CDR3 region is CASSLGTGTTYEQYF. As DNA, the CDR3 is TGTGCCAGCAGCTTAGGGACAGGAACTACCTACGAGCAGTACTTC.

This clonotype was counted many times. V gene TRBV20-1 combines with J gene TRBJ2-2, with no clear D. The CDR3 length is 13 residues. Germline loops: CDR1 DFQATT, CDR2 SNEGSKA (reference sequence). Trimming cost V 6 bases and J 4 bases, with 12 bases left between them. CDR3 region: CSAKDTITGELFF. In nucleotides, the CDR3 is TGCAGTGCCAAAGACACCATCACCGGGGAGCTGTTTTTT.

This clonotype occurred a few times. The J gene is TRBJ2-7, the V gene TRBV10-3, with D perhaps TRBD1 (6 bases). The CDR3 spans 12 residues. V shed 6 bases and J shed 4 bases, with 10 bases lying between them. Per germline, CDR1 ENHRY and CDR2 SYGVKD. The CDR3 nucleotides read TGTGCCATCAGCGGACAGAATTACGAGCAGTACTTC. Translated: CAISGQNYEQYF.

This clonotype has at least ten counts. V usage is TRBV7-8 and J usage is TRBJ1-2, with TRBD1 matching 10 bases. Germline CDR1 and CDR2: SGHVS and FQNEAQ. Trimming cost V 3 bases and J 5 bases; bases outside gene matches: 6. CDR3 length: 15 amino acids. The CDR3 region is CASSFRGQGYYGYTF. The CDR3, as DNA: TGTGCCAGCAGCTTTAGGGGACAGGGGTATTATGGCTACACCTTC.

This clonotype showed up just a few times. The rearrangement uses TRBV20-1 and TRBJ2-7; D not certain. The V and J ends lost 6 bases and 4 bases respectively, with 13 bases between them. Germline CDR1 is DFQATT and CDR2 is SNEGSKA (reference sequence). The CDR3 extends over 12 amino acids. CDR3 in amino acids: CSAVKDTYEQYF. The CDR3 DNA follows: TGCAGTGCCGTAAAAGACACTTACGAGCAGTACTTC.

Only a few counts were recorded for this clonotype. The chain links TRBV12-3 or TRBV12-4 to TRBJ1-5; TRBD1 is a possible D gene (5 bases). There are 13 residues in the CDR3. Trimming took 6 bases from V and 5 from J, leaving 11 bases between them. DNA of the CDR3: TGTGCCAGCAGAAAGGGAGGGGATCAGCCCCAGCATTTT. Translation gives CASRKGGDQPQHF.

This clonotype was observed at least ten times. This chain joins TRBV12-3 or TRBV12-4 and TRBJ1-1, with D possibly being TRBD1 (6 bases). This CDR3 region has 12 residues. Trimming cost V 3 bases and J 6 bases, with 8 bases left between them. The CDR3 DNA is TGTGCCAGCAGTTTGGGGGGGCCTGAAGCTTTCTTT. It is translated as CASSLGGPEAFF.

In its sample, this clonotype was seen a few times. The chain joins TRBV12-2 to TRBJ2-1; the table names TRBD2, a call not compared with the DNA. TRBV12-2 is classified as a pseudogene. The CDR3 has 17 residues. The CDR3 DNA reads TGTGCAAGTCGCTCCAACCCTACCGGGCCGACCTACAATGAGCAGTTCTTC. This sequence encodes CASRSNPTGPTYNEQFF.

The chain carries TRBV27 and TRBJ2-5; 12 bases align to TRBD1. V shed 10 bases and J 5 bases; nucleotides not matched to a gene: 8. Germline CDR1 and CDR2: MNHEY and SMNVEV (reference sequence). CDR3 length: 14 amino acids. CDR3 in DNA: TGTGCCACCGGGGACAGGGGGCTTCGGGAGACCCAGTACTTC. Translating it yields CATGDRGLRETQYF.

This clonotype was recorded many times. This chain connects TRBV12-3 or TRBV12-4 to TRBJ1-5; possible D gene TRBD1, 5 bases. This CDR3 region has 14 residues. The V gene lost 4 bases and the J gene lost 7 bases, with 14 bases spanning the gap. The chain's CDR3 is CASSSRQRSQPQHF. CDR3 nucleotide sequence: TGTGCCAGCAGTTCCAGACAGAGGAGCCAGCCCCAGCATTTT.

In this sample, this clonotype turned up a few times. The V call is TRBV5-1, the J call TRBJ2-7, with 16 positions matching TRBD2. Germline V lookup: CDR1 SGHRS, CDR2 YFSETQ. The trim removed 4 bases at V and 0 bases at J, leaving 4 bases unmatched. CDR3 length equals 17 residues. The CDR3 nucleotides read TGCGCCAGCAGCACTGGGACTAGCGGGGGGGCCTCCTACGAGCAGTACTTC. The encoded protein is CASSTGTSGGASYEQYF.

This clonotype showed up just a few times. This rearrangement joins TRBV3-1 to TRBJ2-7; D uncertain. V was shortened by 1 base and J by 7 bases, with 8 bases between the two germline ends. The CDR3 has 12 amino acids. In germline, CDR1 is LGHDT, CDR2 YNNKEL (reference sequence). The CDR3 DNA reads as TGTGCCAGCAGCCAAGTCAGTAGGGAGCAGTACTTC. Translation: CASSQVSREQYF.

The rearrangement links TRBV7-4 to TRBJ2-7, with unresolved D. The V and J ends lost 5 bases and 1 base respectively, with 18 bases between them. This CDR3 comprises 16 residues. The V gene's germline CDR1 is SGHVT and CDR2 SQSDAQ. The chain's CDR3 is CASSRVSGKPSYEQYF. As DNA, the CDR3 is TGTGCCAGCAGCCGAGTTAGTGGGAAGCCTTCCTACGAGCAGTACTTC.

This clonotype showed up just a few times. The chain uses TRBV7-8 and TRBJ2-7; 9 nucleotides match TRBD1. This CDR3 is 15 amino acids long. Germline V gene lookup returns CDR1 SGHVS and CDR2 FQNEAQ. V was pared by 5 bases and J by 2 bases, with 7 bases of the junction left unmatched. The DNA of the CDR3 is TGTGCCAGCAGCACGTACAGGGGGCGAACCTACGAGCAGTACTTC. Residues: CASSTYRGRTYEQYF.

The chain joins TRBV5-1 to TRBJ2-5; D gene uncertain. Trimming left V 7 bases short and J 3 bases short, with 13 bases between. CDR3 length: 13 amino acids. Germline V gives CDR1 SGHRS, CDR2 YFSETQ. In nucleotides, the CDR3 is TGCGCCAGCTCGATGGGGTGGGAAGAGACCCAGTACTTC. Translating gives CASSMGWEETQYF.